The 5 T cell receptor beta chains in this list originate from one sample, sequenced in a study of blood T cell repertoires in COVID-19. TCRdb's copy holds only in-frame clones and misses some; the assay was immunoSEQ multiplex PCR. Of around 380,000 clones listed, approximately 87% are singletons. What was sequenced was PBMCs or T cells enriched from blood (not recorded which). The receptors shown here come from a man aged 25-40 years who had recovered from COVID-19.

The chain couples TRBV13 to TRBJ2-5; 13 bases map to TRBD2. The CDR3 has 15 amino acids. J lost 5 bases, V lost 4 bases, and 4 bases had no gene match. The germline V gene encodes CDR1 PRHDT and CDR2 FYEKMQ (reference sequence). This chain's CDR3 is CASSSLAGGRETQYF. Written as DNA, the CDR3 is TGTGCCAGCAGCTCACTAGCGGGGGGGCGGGAGACCCAGTACTTC. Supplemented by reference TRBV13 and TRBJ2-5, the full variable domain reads AAGVIQSPRHLIKEKRETATLKCYPIPRHDTVYWYQQGPGQDPQFLISFYEKMQSDKGSIPDRFSAQQFSDYHSELNMSSLELGDSALYFCASSSLAGGRETQYFGPGTRLLVL.

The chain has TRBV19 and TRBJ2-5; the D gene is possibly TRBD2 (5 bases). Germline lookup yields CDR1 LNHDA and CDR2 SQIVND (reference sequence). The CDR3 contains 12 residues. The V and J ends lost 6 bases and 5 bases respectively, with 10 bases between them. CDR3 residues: CASRDYTETQYF. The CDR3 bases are TGTGCCAGTAGAGACTACACTGAGACCCAGTACTTC.

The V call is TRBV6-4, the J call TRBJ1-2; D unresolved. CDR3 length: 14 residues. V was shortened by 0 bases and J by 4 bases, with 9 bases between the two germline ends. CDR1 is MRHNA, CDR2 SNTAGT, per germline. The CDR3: CASSDSEGPYGYTF. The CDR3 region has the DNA TGTGCCAGCAGTGACTCAGAGGGCCCCTATGGCTACACCTTC.

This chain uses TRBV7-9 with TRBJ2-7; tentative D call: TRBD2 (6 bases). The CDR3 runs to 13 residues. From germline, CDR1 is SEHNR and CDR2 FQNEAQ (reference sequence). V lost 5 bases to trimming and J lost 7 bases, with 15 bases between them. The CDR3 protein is CASSPSGAGEQYF. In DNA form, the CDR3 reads TGTGCCAGCAGCCCCTCTGGGGCGGGAGAGCAGTACTTC.

The CDR3 DNA follows: TGTGCCAGCTCACCACAGGGAGGAGTGGGGAATTCACCCCTCCACTTT. Translation: CASSPQGGVGNSPLHF. The chain is built from TRBV18 and TRBJ1-6; the D is unclear. Germline CDR1 KGHSH, CDR2 LQKENI. V was cut by 1 base and J by 7 bases, with 14 bases left in between. CDR3 size: 16 residues. Together with reference TRBV18 and TRBJ1-6, the CDR3 gives the full variable domain: NAGVMQNPRHLVRRRGQEARLRCSPMKGHSHVYWYRQLPEEGLKFMVYLQKENIIDESGMPKERFSAEFPKEGPSILRIQQVVRGDSAAYFCASSPQGGVGNSPLHFGNGTRLTVT.